This TCR beta chain was captured by sequencing in a study of regulatory T cells in long-lasting Graves disease. Study observations and caveats: Newly diagnosed patients shared about a thousand public clonotypes; persistent patients shared some 2,700.

Researchers made TCR beta libraries by using iRepertoire HTBI primers and running Arm-PCR on CDR3 regions. Each CDR3 protein is one row after TCRdb ran MiXCR on the multiplex PCR reads. The sample contains 400,000 to 550,000 distinct CDR3 sequences, about a sixth of which appear only once. With respect to this clonotype: Its specificity is not known.

The sample's time point: newly diagnosed GD, antithyroid drugs for less than 3 months. TCR sequences were obtained from RNA taken from PBMCs. The germline V gene has CDR1 MGHRA and CDR2 YSYEKL. The CDR3 totals 15 residues. The germline V and J ends were trimmed by 1 base and 7 bases, with 14 bases remaining between them. The sample also formed part of further work on T cells in Graves' hyperthyroidism and ophthalmopathy. Per that study: Subjects aged 18 to 65 presented with newly diagnosed hyperthyroidism of less than 2 months' duration. RT-PCR in the first round (using the HTBI primer set) targeted the TCR CDR3.

The specimen was peripheral blood mononuclear cells (PBMCs), collected at new diagnosis, from a patient treated with antithyroid drugs. The V and J genes are TRBV4-1 and TRBJ1-5, with a tentative D call TRBD1 (5 bases). The TCR sequence derives from a woman aged 25 to 39 with Graves disease. This chain's CDR3 is CASSQVAGGGQPQHF. The CDR3 DNA sequence: TGCGCCAGCAGCCAAGTTGCGGGGGGAGGACAGCCCCAGCATTTT.